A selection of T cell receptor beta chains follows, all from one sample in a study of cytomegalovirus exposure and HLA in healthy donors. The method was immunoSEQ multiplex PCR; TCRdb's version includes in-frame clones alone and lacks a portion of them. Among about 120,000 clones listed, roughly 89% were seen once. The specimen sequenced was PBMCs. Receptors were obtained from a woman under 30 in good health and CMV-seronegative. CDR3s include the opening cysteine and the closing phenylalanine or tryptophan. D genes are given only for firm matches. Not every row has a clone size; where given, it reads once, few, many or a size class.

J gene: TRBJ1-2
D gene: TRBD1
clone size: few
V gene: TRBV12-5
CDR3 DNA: TGTGCTAGTGGTTCCGATAGGACAGGGTTACTTATGATCAGGGGCTACACCTTC
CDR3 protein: CASGSDRTGLLMIRGYTF

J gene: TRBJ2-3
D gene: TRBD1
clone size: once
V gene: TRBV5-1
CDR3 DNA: TGCGCCAGCAGCTTGGGATCGGGACAGGGGCTGGCAGATACGCAGTATTTT
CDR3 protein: CASSLGSGQGLADTQYF

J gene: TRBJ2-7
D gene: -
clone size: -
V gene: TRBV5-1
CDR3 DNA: TGCGCCAGCAGTCCCGGGACAAGCTCCTACGAGCAGTACTTC
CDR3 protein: CASSPGTSSYEQYF

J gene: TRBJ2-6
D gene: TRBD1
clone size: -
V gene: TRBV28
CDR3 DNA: TGTGCCAGCAGTTTACGGGACAGGGGGCACAGTGGGGCCAACGTCCTGACTTTC
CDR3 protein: CASSLRDRGHSGANVLTF

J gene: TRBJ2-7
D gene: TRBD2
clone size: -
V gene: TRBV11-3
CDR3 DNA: TGTGCCAGCAAGGGCGGGGGTAGCGGGAGCTACGAGCAGTACTTC
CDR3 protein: CASKGGGSGSYEQYF

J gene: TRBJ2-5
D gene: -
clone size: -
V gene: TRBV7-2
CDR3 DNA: TGTGCCAGCAGCTTACCCCCTAGCTCGGAAGAGACCCAGTACTTC
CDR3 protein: CASSLPPSSEETQYF

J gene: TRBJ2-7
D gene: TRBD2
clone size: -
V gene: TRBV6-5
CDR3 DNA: TGTGCCAGCAGTTACCGACTAGCCTCCTACGAGCAGTACTTC
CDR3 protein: CASSYRLASYEQYF

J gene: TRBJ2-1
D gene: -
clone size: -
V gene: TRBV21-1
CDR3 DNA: TGTGCCAGCAGCGACCGGCCGGGGACTAGCGGGACCTACAATGAGCAGTTCTTC
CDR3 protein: CASSDRPGTSGTYNEQFF

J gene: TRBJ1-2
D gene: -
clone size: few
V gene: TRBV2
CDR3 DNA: TGTGCCAGCAGGCACGGCGGCTATGGCTACACCTTC
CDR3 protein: CASRHGGYGYTF

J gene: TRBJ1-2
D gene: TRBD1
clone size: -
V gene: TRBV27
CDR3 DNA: TGTGCCAGCAGTTTATCGACAGGGAATCCTTCCCGGGGCTACACCTTC
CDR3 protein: CASSLSTGNPSRGYTF

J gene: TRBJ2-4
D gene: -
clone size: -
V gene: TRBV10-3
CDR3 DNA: TGTGCCATCAGTGATGGGCTAGCCAAAAACATTCAGTACTTC
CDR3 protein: CAISDGLAKNIQYF

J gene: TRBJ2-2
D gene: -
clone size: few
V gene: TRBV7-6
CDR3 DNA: TGTGCCAGCAGCCTAGCATCCCACGGGGAGCTGTTTTTT
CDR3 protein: CASSLASHGELFF

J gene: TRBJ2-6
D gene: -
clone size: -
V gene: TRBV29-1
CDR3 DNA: TGCAGCGTTGGGACAGCAGGGGCCAACGTCCTGACTTTC
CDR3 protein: CSVGTAGANVLTF

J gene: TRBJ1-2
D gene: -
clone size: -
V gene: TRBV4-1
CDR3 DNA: TGCGCCAGCAGCCAAGAAGTTTGGGGGGGCGTAACCCTCTATGGCTACACCTTC
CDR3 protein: CASSQEVWGGVTLYGYTF

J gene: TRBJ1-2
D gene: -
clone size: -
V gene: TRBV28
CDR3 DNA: TGTGCCAGCAGACCGGGGTATCATGGCTACACCTTC
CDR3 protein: CASRPGYHGYTF

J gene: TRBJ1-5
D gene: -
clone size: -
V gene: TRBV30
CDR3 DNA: TGTGCCTGGACTCCACCCGGGGTCTTGAGTCAGCCCCAGCATTTT
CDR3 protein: CAWTPPGVLSQPQHF

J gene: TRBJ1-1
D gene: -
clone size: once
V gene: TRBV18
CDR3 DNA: TGTGCCAGCTCACCAGGAATCGGGGAGGAAGCTTTCTTT
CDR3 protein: CASSPGIGEEAFF

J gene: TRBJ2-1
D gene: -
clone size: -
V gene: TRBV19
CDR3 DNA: TGTGCCAGCGGGGCAGGGGCCTACAATGAGCAGTTCTTC
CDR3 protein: CASGAGAYNEQFF

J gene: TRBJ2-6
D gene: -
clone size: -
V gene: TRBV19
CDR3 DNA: TGTGCCAGTAGTGCCACAGGCTCTGGGGCCAACGTCCTGACTTTC
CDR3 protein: CASSATGSGANVLTF

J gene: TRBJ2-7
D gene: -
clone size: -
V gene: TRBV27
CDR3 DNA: TGTGCCAGCAGTTCACCTGTGAGTAGCGGACACGAGCAGTACTTC
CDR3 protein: CASSSPVSSGHEQYF

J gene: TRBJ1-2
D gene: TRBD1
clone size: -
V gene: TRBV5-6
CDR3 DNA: TGTGCCAGCAGCTTCTACAGGGGCTCTAACTATGGCTACACCTTC
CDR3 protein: CASSFYRGSNYGYTF

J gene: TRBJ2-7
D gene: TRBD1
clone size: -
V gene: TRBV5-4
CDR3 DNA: TGTGCCAGCAGCTTGGAAATACAGGGGTACTCCTACGAGCAGTACTTC
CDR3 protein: CASSLEIQGYSYEQYF

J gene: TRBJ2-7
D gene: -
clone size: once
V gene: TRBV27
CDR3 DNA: TGTGCCAGCAGTCACTCACGGTCCTACGAGCAGTACTTC
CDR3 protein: CASSHSRSYEQYF

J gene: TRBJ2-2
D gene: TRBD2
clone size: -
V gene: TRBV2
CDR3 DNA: TGTGCCAGCCTAGCGGGAAACACCGGGGAGCTGTTTTTT
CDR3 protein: CASLAGNTGELFF

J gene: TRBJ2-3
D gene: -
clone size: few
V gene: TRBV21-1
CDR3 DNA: TGTGCCGGTACGACTAGCGGCCTGGGGACAGATACGCAGTATTTT
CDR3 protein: CAGTTSGLGTDTQYF

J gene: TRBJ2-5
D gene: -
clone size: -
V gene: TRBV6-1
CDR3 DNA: TGTGCCAGCAGTGAAGATCGGGATCTGGAGACCCAGTACTTC
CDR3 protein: CASSEDRDLETQYF

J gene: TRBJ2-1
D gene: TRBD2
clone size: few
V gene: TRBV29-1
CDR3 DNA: TGCAGCGTTGAGGGGACTAGCGGCTACAATGAGCAGTTCTTC
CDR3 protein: CSVEGTSGYNEQFF

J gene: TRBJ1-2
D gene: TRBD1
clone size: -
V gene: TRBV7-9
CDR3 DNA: TGTGCCAGCAGCTTAAGGGACAGGGTCGATGGCTACACCTTC
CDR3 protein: CASSLRDRVDGYTF

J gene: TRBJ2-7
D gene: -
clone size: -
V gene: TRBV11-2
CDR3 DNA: TGTGCCAGCAGCGAGGGGGGGCACTCCTACGAGCAGTACTTC
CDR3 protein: CASSEGGHSYEQYF

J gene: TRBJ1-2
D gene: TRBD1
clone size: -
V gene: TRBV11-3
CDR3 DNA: TGTGCCAGCAGCAGCGCGGGACAGGGGTATCACTATGGCTACACCTTC
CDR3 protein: CASSSAGQGYHYGYTF

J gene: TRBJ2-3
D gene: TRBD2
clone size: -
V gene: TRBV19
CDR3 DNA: TGTGCCAGTAAGGGGGCTAGCGGGAGTGGCACAGATACGCAGTATTTT
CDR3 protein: CASKGASGSGTDTQYF

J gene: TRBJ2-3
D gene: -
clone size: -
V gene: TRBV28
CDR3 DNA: TGTGCCAGCAGAGGGACTGCGGATACGCAGTATTTT
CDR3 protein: CASRGTADTQYF

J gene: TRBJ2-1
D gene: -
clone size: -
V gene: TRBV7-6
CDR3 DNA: TGTGCCAGCAGCTTGACTTGGAGCTCCTACAATGAGCAGTTCTTC
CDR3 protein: CASSLTWSSYNEQFF

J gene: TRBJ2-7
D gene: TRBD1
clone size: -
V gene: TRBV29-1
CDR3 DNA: TGCAGCGTTGAAGATCCCGACAGGGACGATCCATACGAGCAGTACTTC
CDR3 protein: CSVEDPDRDDPYEQYF

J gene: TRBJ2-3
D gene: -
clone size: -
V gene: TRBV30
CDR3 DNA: TGTGCCTGGAATGCCGGGAGTCTAGATACGCAGTATTTT
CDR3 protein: CAWNAGSLDTQYF

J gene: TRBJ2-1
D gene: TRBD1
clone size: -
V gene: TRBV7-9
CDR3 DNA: TGTGCCAGCAGATTCGGGACAGGAGGAGGGAATGAGCAGTTCTTC
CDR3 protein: CASRFGTGGGNEQFF

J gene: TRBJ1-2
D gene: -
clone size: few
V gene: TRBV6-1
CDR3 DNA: TGTGCCAGCAGTGAAGGGTGGCAGGGGATCTATGGCTACACCTTC
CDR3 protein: CASSEGWQGIYGYTF

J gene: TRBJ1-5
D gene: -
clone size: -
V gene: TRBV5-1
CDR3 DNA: TGCGCCAGCAGCGCCAGTGAAGGGAGTCAGCCCCAGCATTTT
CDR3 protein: CASSASEGSQPQHF

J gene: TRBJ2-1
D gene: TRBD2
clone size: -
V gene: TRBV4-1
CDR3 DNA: TGCGCCAGCAGCCAGCCTACTAGCGGACGGGGCAATGAGCAGTTCTTC
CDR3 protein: CASSQPTSGRGNEQFF

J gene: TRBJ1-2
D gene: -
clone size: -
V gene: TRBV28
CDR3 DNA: TGTGCCAGCAGACAATTGGAGCGCGGCCCTTACGGGGGCTACACCTTC
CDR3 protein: CASRQLERGPYGGYTF

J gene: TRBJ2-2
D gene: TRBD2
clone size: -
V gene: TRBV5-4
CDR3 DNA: TGTGCCAGCAGCTTGGCTAGCGGGGACACCGGGGAGCTGTTTTTT
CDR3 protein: CASSLASGDTGELFF

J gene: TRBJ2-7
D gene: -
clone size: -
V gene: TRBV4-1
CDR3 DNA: TGCGCCAGCAGAGAAAGAGGGCGTGAAGAGCAGTACTTC
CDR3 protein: CASRERGREEQYF